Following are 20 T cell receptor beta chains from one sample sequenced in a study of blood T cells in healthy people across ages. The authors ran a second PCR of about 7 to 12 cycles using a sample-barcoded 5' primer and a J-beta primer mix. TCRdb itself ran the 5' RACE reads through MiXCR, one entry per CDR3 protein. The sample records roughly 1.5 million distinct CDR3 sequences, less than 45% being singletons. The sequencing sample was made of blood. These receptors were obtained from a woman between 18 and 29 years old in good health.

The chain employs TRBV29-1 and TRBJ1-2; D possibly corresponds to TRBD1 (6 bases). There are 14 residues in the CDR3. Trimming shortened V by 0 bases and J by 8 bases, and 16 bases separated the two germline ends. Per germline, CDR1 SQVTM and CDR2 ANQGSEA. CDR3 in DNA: TGCAGCGTTGAAGATCCTAGGACAGCAACAGGCTACACCTTC. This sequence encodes CSVEDPRTATGYTF.

The CDR3 sequence is CASSFNKWPPETQYF. CDR3 DNA: TGTGCCAGCAGCTTTAATAAATGGCCCCCAGAGACCCAGTACTTC. The J gene is TRBJ2-5, the V gene TRBV7-2, with no clear D. V was clipped by 3 bases and J by 4 bases, with 15 bases between them. CDR1 is SGHTA and CDR2 is FQGNSA in the germline V gene. The CDR3 sequence is 15 residues long.

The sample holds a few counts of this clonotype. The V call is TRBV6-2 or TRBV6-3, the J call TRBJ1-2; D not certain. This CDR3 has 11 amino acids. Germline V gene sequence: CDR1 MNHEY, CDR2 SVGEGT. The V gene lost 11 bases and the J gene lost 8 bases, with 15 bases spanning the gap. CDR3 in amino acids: CAYRAHRGYTF. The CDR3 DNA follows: TGTGCCTACCGGGCCCACCGGGGCTACACCTTC.

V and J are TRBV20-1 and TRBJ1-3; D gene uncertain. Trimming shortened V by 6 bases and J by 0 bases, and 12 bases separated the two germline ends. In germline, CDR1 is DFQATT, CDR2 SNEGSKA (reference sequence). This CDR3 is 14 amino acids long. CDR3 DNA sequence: TGCAGTGCGCCGGACGGCCTCTCTGGAAACACCATATATTTT. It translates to CSAPDGLSGNTIYF.

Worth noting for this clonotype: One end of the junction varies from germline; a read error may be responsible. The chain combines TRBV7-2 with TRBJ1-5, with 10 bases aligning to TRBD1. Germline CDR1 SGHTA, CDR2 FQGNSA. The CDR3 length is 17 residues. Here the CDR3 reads CASSSNPGQGRNQPRHF. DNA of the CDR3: TGTGCCAGCAGCTCTAATCCGGGACAGGGGCGTAATCAGCCCCGGCATTTT.

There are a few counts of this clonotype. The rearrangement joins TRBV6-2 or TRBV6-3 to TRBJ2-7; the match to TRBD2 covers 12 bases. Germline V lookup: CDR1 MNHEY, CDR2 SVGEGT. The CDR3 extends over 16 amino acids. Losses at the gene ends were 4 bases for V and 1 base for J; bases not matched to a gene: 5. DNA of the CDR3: TGTGCCAGCAGTTTGTCGACTAGCGGGAGTTCCTACGAGCAGTACTTC. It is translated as CASSLSTSGSSYEQYF.

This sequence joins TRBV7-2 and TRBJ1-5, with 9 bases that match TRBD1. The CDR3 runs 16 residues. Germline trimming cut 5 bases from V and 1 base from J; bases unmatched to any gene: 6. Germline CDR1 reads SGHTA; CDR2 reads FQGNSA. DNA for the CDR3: TGTGCCAGCAGCCCGGGACAGGGAATCAGCAATCAGCCCCAGCATTTT. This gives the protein CASSPGQGISNQPQHF.

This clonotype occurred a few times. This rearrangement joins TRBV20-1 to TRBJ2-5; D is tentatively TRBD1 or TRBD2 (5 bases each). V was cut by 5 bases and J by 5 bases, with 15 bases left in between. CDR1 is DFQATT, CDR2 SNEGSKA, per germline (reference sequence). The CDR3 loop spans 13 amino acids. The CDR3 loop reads CSASGTGRETQYF. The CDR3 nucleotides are TGCAGTGCTTCCGGGACCGGCAGGGAGACCCAGTACTTC.

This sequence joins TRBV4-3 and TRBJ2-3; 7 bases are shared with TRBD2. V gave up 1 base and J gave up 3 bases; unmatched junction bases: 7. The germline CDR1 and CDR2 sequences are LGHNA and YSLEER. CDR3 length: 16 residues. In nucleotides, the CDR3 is TGCGCCAGCAGCCAAGGCCGCGGGGGTGGGACAGATACGCAGTATTTT. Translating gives CASSQGRGGGTDTQYF.

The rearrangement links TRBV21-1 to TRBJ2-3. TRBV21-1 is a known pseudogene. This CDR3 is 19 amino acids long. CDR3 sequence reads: CASSKPLAGGHRITDTQYF. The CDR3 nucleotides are TGTGCCAGCAGCAAGCCTCTAGCGGGAGGGCACAGAATCACAGATACGCAGTATTTT.

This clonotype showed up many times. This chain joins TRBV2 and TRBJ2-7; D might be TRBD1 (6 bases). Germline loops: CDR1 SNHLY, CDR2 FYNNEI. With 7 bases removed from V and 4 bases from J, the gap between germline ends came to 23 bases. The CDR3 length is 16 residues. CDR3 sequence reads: CASTKGLWDNKYEQYF. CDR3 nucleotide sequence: TGTGCCAGCACCAAGGGCCTCTGGGACAATAAATACGAGCAGTACTTC.

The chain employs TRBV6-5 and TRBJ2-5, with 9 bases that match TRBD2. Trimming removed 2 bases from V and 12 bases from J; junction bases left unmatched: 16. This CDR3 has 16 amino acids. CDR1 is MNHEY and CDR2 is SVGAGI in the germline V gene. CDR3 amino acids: CASSYLPTSGSRLEYF. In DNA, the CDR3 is TGTGCCAGCAGTTACCTACCGACTAGCGGTTCCCGACTTGAGTACTTC.

The CDR3 DNA reads as TGTGCCAGCAGCGCTTGGGACAGGGGGTTATACACCGGGGAGCTGTTTTTT. It encodes CASSAWDRGLYTGELFF. The chain combines TRBV9 with TRBJ2-2; 11 nucleotides match TRBD1. The CDR3 sequence is 17 residues long. CDR1 is SGDLS and CDR2 is YYNGEE in the germline V gene. Losses at the gene ends were 3 bases for V and 3 bases for J; bases not matched to a gene: 7.

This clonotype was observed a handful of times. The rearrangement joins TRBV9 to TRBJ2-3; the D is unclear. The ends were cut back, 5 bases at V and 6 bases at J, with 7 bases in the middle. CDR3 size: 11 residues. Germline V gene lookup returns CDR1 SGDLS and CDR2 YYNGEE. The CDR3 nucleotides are TGTGCCAGCAGGGCGGAGGATACGCAGTATTTT. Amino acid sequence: CASRAEDTQYF.

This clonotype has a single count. The CDR3 protein is CASAPAGLGYTF. In DNA, the CDR3 is TGTGCCAGCGCCCCTGCGGGGCTTGGCTACACCTTC. The chain recombines TRBV6-6 with TRBJ1-2, with D perhaps matching TRBD1 (5 bases). Trimming stripped 8 bases from V and 7 bases from J, with 14 bases between. Germline CDR1 is MNHNY and CDR2 is SVGAGI (reference sequence). This CDR3 contains 12 residues.

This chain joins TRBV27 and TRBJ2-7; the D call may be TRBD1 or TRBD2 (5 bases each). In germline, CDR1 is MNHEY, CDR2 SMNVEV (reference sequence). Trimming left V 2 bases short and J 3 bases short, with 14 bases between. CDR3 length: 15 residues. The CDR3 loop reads CASSLVLGRNYEQYF. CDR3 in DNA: TGTGCCAGCAGTTTAGTCTTGGGACGTAACTACGAGCAGTACTTC.

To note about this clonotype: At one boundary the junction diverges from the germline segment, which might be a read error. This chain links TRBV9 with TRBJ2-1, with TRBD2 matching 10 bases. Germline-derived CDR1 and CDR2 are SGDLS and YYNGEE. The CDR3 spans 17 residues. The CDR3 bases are TGTGCCAGCAGCGTAGAACAGGGACTAGCGACCTACAATGAGCGGTTCTTC. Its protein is CASSVEQGLATYNERFF.

The CDR3 DNA reads TGCGCCAGCAGCCACGGCCTCGGGCAGATGAACACCGGGGAGCTGTTTTTT. Translated: CASSHGLGQMNTGELFF. The chain has TRBV5-1 and TRBJ2-2, with D hard to call. This CDR3 is 17 amino acids long. From germline, CDR1 is SGHRS and CDR2 YFSETQ. The V end was cut by 4 bases, the J end by 1 base, with 17 bases between.

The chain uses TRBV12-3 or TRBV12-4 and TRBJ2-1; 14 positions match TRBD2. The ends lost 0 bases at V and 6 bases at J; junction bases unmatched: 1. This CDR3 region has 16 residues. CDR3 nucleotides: TGTGCCAGCAGTTTAGCGGGGACTAGCGGGGGCAATGAGCAGTTCTTC. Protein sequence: CASSLAGTSGGNEQFF.

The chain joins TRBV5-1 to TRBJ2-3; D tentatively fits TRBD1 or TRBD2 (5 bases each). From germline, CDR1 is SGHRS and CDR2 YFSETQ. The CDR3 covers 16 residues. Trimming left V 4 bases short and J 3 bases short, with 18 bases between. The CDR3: CASSLGTPRVTDTQYF. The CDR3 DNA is TGCGCCAGCAGCCTCGGGACGCCACGTGTGACAGATACGCAGTATTTT.